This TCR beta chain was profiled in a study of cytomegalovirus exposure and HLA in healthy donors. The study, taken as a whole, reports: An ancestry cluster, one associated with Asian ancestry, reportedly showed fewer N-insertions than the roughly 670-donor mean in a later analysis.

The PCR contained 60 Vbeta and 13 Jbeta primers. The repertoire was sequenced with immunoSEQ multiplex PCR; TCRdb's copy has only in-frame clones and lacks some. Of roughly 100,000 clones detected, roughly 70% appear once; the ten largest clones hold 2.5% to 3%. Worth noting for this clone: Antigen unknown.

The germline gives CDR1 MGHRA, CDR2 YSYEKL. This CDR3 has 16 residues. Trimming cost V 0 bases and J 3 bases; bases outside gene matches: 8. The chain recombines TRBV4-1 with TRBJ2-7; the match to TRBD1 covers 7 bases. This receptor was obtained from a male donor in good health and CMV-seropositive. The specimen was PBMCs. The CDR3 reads CASSQDYRGTLYEQYF. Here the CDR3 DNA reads TGCGCCAGCAGCCAAGACTACAGGGGAACTCTCTACGAGCAGTACTTC.